The clone carrying this T cell receptor beta chain was picked up many times. This specimen belongs to a study of spatial heterogeneity in lung cancer. Across the study: A consistent excess of beta-chain over alpha-chain sequences was detected.

CDR1 is GTSNPN, CDR2 SVGIG, per germline (reference sequence). V trimming: 0 bases; J trimming: 1 base; junction bases outside the gene matches: 4. This CDR3 contains 15 residues. Each CDR3 protein gets one entry after TCRdb re-called the 5' RACE reads with MiXCR. The sample holds about 48,000 distinct CDR3 sequences, approximately 5% seen once. Time point specified: sample taken at primary tumor resection. Whole RNA from tumor, nontumor lung or frozen PBMC was sequenced unsorted. Samples came from roughly 75 TRACERx patients with untreated early-stage lung cancer. The sequence came from a male donor with early-stage non-small cell lung cancer. The sequences come from PBMCs, collected at surgery. V usage is TRBV30 and J usage is TRBJ2-3; TRBD2 aligns across 7 bases. CDR3 amino acids: CAWSVGGSGTDTQYF. CDR3 nucleotides: TGTGCCTGGAGTGTAGGCGGGAGTGGCACAGATACGCAGTATTTT.